The 22 T cell receptor beta chains reported below all come from one sample, sequenced in a study of T cells in Graves' hyperthyroidism and ophthalmopathy. Authors of the study amplified TCR beta CDR3 regions from RNA transcripts. The HTBI primer set drove a first-round RT-PCR of the TCR CDR3. A single record per CDR3 protein comes from TCRdb applying MiXCR to the multiplex PCR reads. The sample includes under 400,000 distinct CDR3 sequences, 20% to 25% seen only once; the top ten take about 50%. Material: blood. These receptors originate from a woman aged 50 to 65 with Graves' hyperthyroidism.

At least ten counts were recorded for this clonotype. This chain links TRBV10-3 with TRBJ1-1; possible D gene TRBD1, 6 bases. CDR3 length: 14 amino acids. V dropped 6 bases and J dropped 4 bases, with 15 bases sitting between them. Germline V lookup: CDR1 ENHRY, CDR2 SYGVKD. The CDR3 reads CAIRTGYDSTEAFF. The CDR3 bases are TGTGCCATCAGAACAGGGTATGATAGCACTGAAGCTTTCTTT.

In this sample, this clonotype turned up a few times. The chain uses TRBV6-1 and TRBJ2-2; D uncertain. The V end lost 3 bases, the J end lost 0 bases, and 8 bases lay between the germline ends. CDR1 and CDR2 (germline): MNHNS, SASEGT. There are 15 residues in the CDR3. CDR3 protein: CASSDIFPNTGELFF. CDR3 nucleotides: TGTGCCAGCAGTGATATATTCCCGAACACCGGGGAGCTGTTTTTT.

This clonotype was seen ten or more times. The V call is TRBV28, the J call TRBJ1-5; 7 bases align to TRBD1. This CDR3 has 15 amino acids. Germline V CDR1 and CDR2: MDHEN, SYDVKM. Germline trimming cut 8 bases from V and 3 bases from J; bases unmatched to any gene: 10. The CDR3 bases are TGTGCCAGCGAAAACAGGGGTAACTACAATCAGCCCCAGCATTTT. This codes for CASENRGNYNQPQHF.

Details on this clonotype: This likely comes from a read error, as the CDR3 has no conserved phenylalanine or tryptophan at its end. The rearrangement joins TRBV7-6 to TRBJ2-7, with 10 nucleotides matching TRBD1. V trimming: 2 bases; J trimming: 0 bases; junction bases outside the gene matches: 19. The CDR3 covers 21 residues. The germline V gene encodes CDR1 SGHVS and CDR2 FNYEAQ. CDR3 residues: CASSLRPPGTGAGGTSYEQYS. The DNA of the CDR3 is TGTGCCAGCAGCTTAAGGCCACCCGGGACAGGGGCTGGCGGCACCTCCTACGAGCAGTACTCC.

There are many counts of this clonotype. The chain is built from TRBV18 and TRBJ2-1; D remains ambiguous. This CDR3 is 12 amino acids long. V lost 1 base, J lost 7 bases, and 5 bases lay in between. The germline CDR1 and CDR2 sequences are KGHSH and LQKENI. CDR3 bases: TGTGCCAGCTCACCACAGGGAAATGAGCAGTTCTTC. Its translation is CASSPQGNEQFF.

This clonotype was counted many times. V is TRBV3-1 and J is TRBJ1-1; 8 bases map to TRBD1. The CDR3 is 14 amino acids. Losses at the gene ends were 4 bases for V and 3 bases for J; bases not matched to a gene: 4. The germline gives CDR1 LGHDT, CDR2 YNNKEL (reference sequence). CDR3 DNA: TGTGCCAGCAGCCTGGGGGACAGGTACACTGAAGCTTTCTTT. Protein: CASSLGDRYTEAFF. The entire variable domain, with the rest obtained from reference TRBV3-1 and TRBJ1-1, is as follows: DTAVSQTPKYLVTQMGNDKSIKCEQNLGHDTMYWYKQDSKKFLKIMFSYNNKELIINETVPNRFSPKSPDKAHLNLHINSLELGDSAVYFCASSLGDRYTEAFFGQGTRLTVV.

This clonotype was seen ten or more times. The chain uses TRBV7-2 and TRBJ2-1, with a possible D match to TRBD2 (6 bases). Trimming left V 4 bases short and J 8 bases short, with 18 bases between. CDR1 and CDR2 from the germline V gene are SGHTA and FQGNSA. The CDR3 is 15 amino acids. The CDR3 DNA reads as TGTGCCAGCAGCTCCACCGAGTGGGAGGTTGATGAGCAGTTCTTC. Translated: CASSSTEWEVDEQFF.

This clonotype was seen repeatedly, ten times or more. V usage is TRBV27 and J usage is TRBJ2-3; D may be TRBD2 (6 bases). Germline CDR1 reads MNHEY; CDR2 reads SMNVEV (reference sequence). Trimming stripped 2 bases from V and 5 bases from J, with 11 bases between. There are 14 residues in the CDR3. The CDR3, as DNA: TGTGCCAGCAGTTTAATCCGCGGGGTAGATACGCAGTATTTT. Translating gives CASSLIRGVDTQYF.

V and J are TRBV28 and TRBJ2-7; perhaps TRBD1 as D (6 bases). The CDR3 covers 13 residues. Germline lookup yields CDR1 MDHEN and CDR2 SYDVKM. V shed 5 bases and J shed 2 bases, with 10 bases lying between them. In nucleotides, the CDR3 is TGTGCCAGCAGTATGGACAGACCCTACGAGCAGTACTTC. It specifies CASSMDRPYEQYF.

This chain links TRBV28 with TRBJ2-4; TRBD2 is a possible D gene (5 bases). Trimming removed 3 bases at V and 9 bases at J, with 12 bases between. Germline V gene data show CDR1 as MDHEN and CDR2 as SYDVKM. This CDR3 is 13 amino acids long. CDR3 coding DNA: TGTGCCAGCAGTTTTGGGGAGACGGGCATTCAGTACTTC. Residues: CASSFGETGIQYF.

The chain joins TRBV20-1 to TRBJ2-4; 11 bases map to TRBD2. The CDR3 covers 17 residues. CDR1 DFQATT and CDR2 SNEGSKA come from the germline V gene (reference sequence). V was pared by 1 base and J by 3 bases, with 8 bases of the junction left unmatched. In DNA form, the CDR3 reads TGCAGTGCTAGAGTGGCTAGCGGGAGGAGTGGCAAAAACATTCAGTACTTC. Translation gives CSARVASGRSGKNIQYF.

V usage is TRBV24-1 and J usage is TRBJ1-2; D uncertain. The CDR3 runs 13 residues. The germline CDR1 and CDR2 sequences are KGHDR and SFDVKD. V was shortened by 9 bases and J by 3 bases, with 13 bases between the two germline ends. The CDR3 DNA reads TGTGCCACCTCGGGCCTCGGTGACTATGGCTACACCTTC. Translated, it gives CATSGLGDYGYTF.

In this sample, this clonotype turned up many times. The V gene is TRBV28, the J gene TRBJ2-7, with D possibly being TRBD1 (5 bases). V dropped 1 base and J dropped 0 bases, with 10 bases sitting between them. CDR1 and CDR2 (germline): MDHEN, SYDVKM. This CDR3 is 15 amino acids long. The CDR3 protein is CASSLSGSSSYEQYF. The DNA of the CDR3 is TGTGCCAGCAGTTTATCAGGGTCCAGCTCCTACGAGCAGTACTTC.

This clonotype showed up just a few times. The CDR3 bases are TGTGCCAGTAGTAAAACAGGGGGTTCCAGTCCCCGGTACTTC. This encodes CASSKTGGSSPRYF. The chain employs TRBV19 and TRBJ2-5; 8 nucleotides line up with TRBD1. The ends lost 4 bases at V and 13 bases at J; junction bases unmatched: 14. Per germline, CDR1 LNHDA and CDR2 SQIVND (reference sequence). The CDR3 loop spans 14 amino acids.

This clonotype came up a few times. One junction end disagrees with the germline gene, perhaps due to a read error. The V call is TRBV7-9, the J call TRBJ2-1; D possibly corresponds to TRBD1 (5 bases). This CDR3 has 13 residues. Looked up from germline, CDR1 is SEHNR and CDR2 is FQNEAQ (reference sequence). CDR3 amino acids: CASSLETDFGMLF. Written as DNA, the CDR3 is TGTGCCAGCAGCTTAGAGACAGACTTTGGAATGCTCTTC.

This clonotype has ten or more counts. The chain employs TRBV11-3 and TRBJ1-2, with D possibly matching TRBD1 (6 bases). This CDR3 comprises 14 residues. Germline CDR1 SGHNT, CDR2 YENEEA. V was cut by 1 base and J by 3 bases, with 9 bases left in between. CDR3 amino acids: CASSLVQGDYGYTF. CDR3 DNA: TGTGCCAGCAGCTTAGTACAGGGAGACTATGGCTACACCTTC.

This clonotype was seen ten or more times. This chain connects TRBV11-2 to TRBJ2-7, with 13 bases lining up with TRBD2. V was pared by 5 bases and J by 3 bases, with 4 bases of the junction left unmatched. Germline V gene sequence: CDR1 SGHAT, CDR2 FQNNGV. This CDR3 is built from 15 residues. The CDR3 DNA reads as TGTGCCAGCAGCCCTCGGACTAGCGGGAGCTACGAGCAGTACTTC. Amino acids: CASSPRTSGSYEQYF.

J is TRBJ1-2 and V is TRBV29-1, with D maybe TRBD1 (5 bases). Trimming shortened V by 6 bases and J by 8 bases, and 13 bases separated the two germline ends. This CDR3 region has 11 residues. Germline V gives CDR1 SQVTM, CDR2 ANQGSEA. The CDR3 here is CSVGQREGYTF. The DNA for the CDR3 is TGCAGCGTCGGACAACGGGAGGGCTACACCTTC. Complete variable domain (other parts from reference TRBV29-1 and TRBJ1-2): SAVISQKPSRDICQRGTSLTIQCQVDSQVTMMFWYRQQPGQSLTLIATANQGSEATYESGFVIDKFPISRPNLTFSTLTVSNMSPEDSSIYLCSVGQREGYTFGSGTRLTVV.

The chain carries TRBV30 and TRBJ1-1; D unresolved. This CDR3 region has 14 residues. Germline V gene lookup returns CDR1 GTSNPN and CDR2 SVGIG (reference sequence). V shed 4 bases and J shed 0 bases, with 12 bases lying between them. The CDR3 DNA sequence: TGTGCCTGGATTCTGAGCGGACTGAACACTGAAGCTTTCTTT. Amino acid sequence: CAWILSGLNTEAFF.

This clonotype appeared many times. CDR3 nucleotide sequence: TGTGCCAGCAGCCAAAACCCGGGATCCCACAATGAGCAGTTCTTC. Its protein is CASSQNPGSHNEQFF. This rearrangement joins TRBV3-1 to TRBJ2-1; D is perhaps TRBD2 (5 bases). The CDR3 contains 15 residues. The V gene's germline CDR1 is LGHDT and CDR2 YNNKEL (reference sequence). Deletions cut 2 bases from V and 5 bases from J, with 13 bases between.

This clonotype was picked up many times. The chain combines TRBV12-5 with TRBJ1-1; tentatively, D is TRBD1 (5 bases). Germline CDR1 and CDR2: LGHNT and FRNRAP. The CDR3 contains 14 residues. The V gene lost 6 bases and the J gene lost 4 bases, with 15 bases spanning the gap. Written as DNA, the CDR3 is TGTGCTAGTGGGGTGGGGGGTGCGGCCACTGAAGCTTTCTTT. Translated, it gives CASGVGGAATEAFF.

J is TRBJ1-3 and V is TRBV28; 8 bases agree with TRBD1. The V gene end was trimmed by 5 bases and the J gene end by 3 bases; junction bases not matched to a gene: 9. Germline CDR1 and CDR2: MDHEN and SYDVKM. The CDR3 is made up of 16 amino acids. The CDR3 sequence is CASSTWTGKGGNTIYF. In DNA, the CDR3 is TGTGCCAGCAGTACCTGGACAGGGAAGGGTGGAAACACCATATATTTT.